Listed below are T cell receptor beta chains from one sample, sequenced in a study of cytomegalovirus exposure and HLA in healthy donors. Generated by immunoSEQ multiplex PCR, the TCRdb table keeps only in-frame clones and is missing some. The sample has 240,000 or so clones; over 80% are singletons. Specimen: PBMCs. These receptors all come from a middle-aged woman in good health and CMV-seropositive. The CDR3 runs from the conserved cysteine through the conserved F or W. The D gene is left open where the match is weak. Only part of the rows carry a size: once, few, many, or a class if the clone is expanded.

v_call: TRBV11-2; j_call: TRBJ2-5; d_call: TRBD2; cdr3_length: 18; clone_size: few; cdr3_aa: CASSLVSLWTSGSETQYF; cdr3_nt: TGTGCCAGCAGCTTAGTTTCTTTATGGACTAGCGGGAGTGAGACCCAGTACTTC
v_call: TRBV6-1; j_call: TRBJ2-7; d_call: TRBD1; cdr3_length: 12; clone_size: -; cdr3_aa: CASGGQGNEQYF; cdr3_nt: TGTGCCAGCGGGGGACAGGGGAACGAGCAGTACTTC
v_call: TRBV19; j_call: TRBJ2-3; d_call: -; cdr3_length: 11; clone_size: -; cdr3_aa: CASSILDTQYF; cdr3_nt: TGTGCCAGTAGTATACTGGATACGCAGTATTTT
v_call: TRBV10-3; j_call: TRBJ1-5; d_call: TRBD1; cdr3_length: 15; clone_size: -; cdr3_aa: CASGSRDSPNQPQHF; cdr3_nt: TGTGCCAGCGGCAGCCGGGACAGTCCCAATCAGCCCCAGCATTTT
v_call: TRBV18; j_call: TRBJ2-7; d_call: -; cdr3_length: 14; clone_size: -; cdr3_aa: CASSPRRDIYEQYF; cdr3_nt: TGTGCCAGCTCACCCCGGCGGGATATCTACGAGCAGTACTTC
v_call: TRBV25-1; j_call: TRBJ1-2; d_call: -; cdr3_length: 13; clone_size: -; cdr3_aa: CASSLTGFKGYTF; cdr3_nt: TGTGCCAGCAGCTTGACAGGATTTAAGGGCTACACCTTC
v_call: TRBV7-6; j_call: TRBJ2-1; d_call: TRBD2; cdr3_length: 17; clone_size: few; cdr3_aa: CASSLWTSGGASGEQFF; cdr3_nt: TGTGCCAGCAGCTTATGGACTAGCGGGGGGGCGTCGGGGGAGCAGTTCTTC
v_call: TRBV7-9; j_call: TRBJ1-2; d_call: -; cdr3_length: 13; clone_size: -; cdr3_aa: CASSLDTGYGYTF; cdr3_nt: TGTGCCAGCAGCTTAGACACGGGCTATGGCTACACCTTC
v_call: TRBV5-1; j_call: TRBJ1-4; d_call: TRBD1; cdr3_length: 15; clone_size: -; cdr3_aa: CASSGTGGRSEKLFF; cdr3_nt: TGCGCCAGCAGTGGGACAGGGGGACGGTCTGAAAAACTGTTTTTT
v_call: TRBV6-6; j_call: TRBJ1-2; d_call: -; cdr3_length: 12; clone_size: -; cdr3_aa: CASTPDFYGYTF; cdr3_nt: TGTGCCAGCACCCCGGACTTTTATGGCTACACCTTC
v_call: TRBV5-1; j_call: TRBJ1-5; d_call: TRBD1; cdr3_length: 15; clone_size: once; cdr3_aa: CASREGQGIYQPQHF; cdr3_nt: TGCGCCAGCAGGGAGGGACAGGGGATTTATCAGCCCCAGCATTTT